This T cell receptor beta chain was sequenced for a study of blood T cell repertoires in COVID-19. The overall study: T cells, B-cell-depleted T cells, or PBMCs provided the cDNA or gDNA that served as material.

CDR1 and CDR2 (germline): SNHLY, FYNNEI. The CDR3 has 12 residues. The germline V and J ends were trimmed by 8 bases and 7 bases, with 14 bases remaining between them. As handled by the study authors: Estimates of nucleated cell counts were drawn from the amplification of reference gene primers. Assay: immunoSEQ multiplex PCR; the TCRdb copy retains only in-frame clones and omits some. Clonal size and the V and J genes are those of that table, whereas D and trimming came from the DNA. The table lists about 270,000 clones, under 90% of them singletons. Source material: peripheral blood. The sequence was collected from a man in his fifties or sixties with acute or convalescent COVID-19. The genes are TRBV2 and TRBJ1-1; D is unresolved. The CDR3 nucleotides are TGTGCCAGCTTGCCCAGTTACGTTGAAGCTTTCTTT. The encoded protein is CASLPSYVEAFF.